The clone carrying this TCR beta chain was found once. Methods used by the authors: For nucleated cells, counts were estimated from reference gene primer amplification. Assay used: immunoSEQ multiplex PCR; TCRdb lists only in-frame clones, some missing. That table gives V, J and clone size, and the DNA gave D and trimming. The table lists 69,000 or so clones, less than 85% of them singletons. This entry belongs to a study of blood T cell repertoires in COVID-19. Overall study context: T cells, B-cell-depleted T cells, or PBMCs provided the cDNA or gDNA that served as material.

Seattle-derived patients entered the study during active infection and were followed longitudinally. The CDR3 length is 15 residues. V lost 0 bases and J lost 4, with 11 bases in between. Germline values: CDR1 LGHNA, CDR2 YNFKEQ. The chain is built from TRBV4-2 and TRBJ2-3; D unclear. Specimen: peripheral blood. The origin of this receptor is a man aged 50 to 60 with COVID-19, enrolled during active disease. CDR3 nucleotides: TGTGCCAGCAGCCAAGAGTTGCTGAGTGCAGATACGCAGTATTTT. Translating it yields CASSQELLSADTQYF.